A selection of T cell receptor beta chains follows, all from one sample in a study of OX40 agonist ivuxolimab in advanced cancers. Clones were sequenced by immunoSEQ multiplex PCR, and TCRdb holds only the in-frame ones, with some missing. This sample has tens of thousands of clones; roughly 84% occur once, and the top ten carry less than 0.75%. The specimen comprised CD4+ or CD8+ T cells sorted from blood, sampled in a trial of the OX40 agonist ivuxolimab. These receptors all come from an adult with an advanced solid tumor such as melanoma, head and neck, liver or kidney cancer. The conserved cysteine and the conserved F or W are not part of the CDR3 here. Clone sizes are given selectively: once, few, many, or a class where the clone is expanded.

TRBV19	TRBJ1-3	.	ASSSQGSGNTIY
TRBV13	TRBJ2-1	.	ASSLELGDRVNNEQF
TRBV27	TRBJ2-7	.	ASSSVGLAMYEQY
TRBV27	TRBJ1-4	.	ASSYGGKYEKLF
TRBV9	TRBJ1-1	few	ASSTRDFTKAF
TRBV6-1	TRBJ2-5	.	ASSLGPNGETQY
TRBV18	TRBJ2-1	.	ASSPTSGTYNEQF
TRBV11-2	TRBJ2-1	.	ASSLGLAGTIYNEQF
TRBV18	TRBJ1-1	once	ASSPTGSSNTEAF
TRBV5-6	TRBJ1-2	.	ASSLSRGTHYGYT
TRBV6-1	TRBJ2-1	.	ASSELFSGTYNEQF
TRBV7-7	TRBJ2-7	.	ASSAGQGVSYEQY
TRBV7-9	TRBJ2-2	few	ASRPGQGGTGELF
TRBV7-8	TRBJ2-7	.	ASSLTGRSLTSGYEQY
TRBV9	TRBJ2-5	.	ASSAGTLAQETQY
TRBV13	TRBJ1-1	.	ASSPRFGGASVNTEAF
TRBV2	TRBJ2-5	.	ASSDLYRGETQY
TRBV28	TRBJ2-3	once	ASRWSGKTDTQY
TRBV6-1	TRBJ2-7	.	ASSEIQGVYEQY
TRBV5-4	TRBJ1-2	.	ASSLEAGPSGYT
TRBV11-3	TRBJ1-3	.	ASSADSRNTIY
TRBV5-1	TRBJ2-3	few	ASSLEDGGADTQY
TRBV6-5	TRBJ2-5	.	ASRRAGGPRETQY
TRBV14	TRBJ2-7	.	ASSRDEQY
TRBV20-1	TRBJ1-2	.	SAEAYYGYT
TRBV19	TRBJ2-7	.	ASSISGSGTGRYEQY
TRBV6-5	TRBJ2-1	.	ASSTGHEQF
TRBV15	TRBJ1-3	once	ATSRDLSGNTIY
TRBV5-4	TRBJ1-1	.	ASSYEVVRNTEAF
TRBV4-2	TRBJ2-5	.	ASRPGLAGTQETQY
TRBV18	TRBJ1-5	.	ASSPPHTGGNQPQH
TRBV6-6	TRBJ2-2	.	ASFFFGDTGELF
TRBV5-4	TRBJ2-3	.	ASSGSTDTQY
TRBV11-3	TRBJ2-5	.	ASSSVGEGAQY
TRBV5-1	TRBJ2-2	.	ASSLGAGVGIGELF